A selection of T cell receptor beta chains follows, all from one sample in a study of blood T cell repertoires in COVID-19. The data were produced by immunoSEQ multiplex PCR, yet TCRdb's version contains in-frame clones alone and is incomplete. The table shows around 300,000 clones, with about 88% occurring only once. Sequencing was done on a sample of peripheral blood. All receptors come from a woman aged 70-85 years with COVID-19, enrolled during active disease. Each CDR3 is given with its conserved first and last residue. A D gene is named only where the DNA matches it firmly. Rows give clone size only sometimes, using once, few, many, or a class for an expanded clone.

v_call: TRBV5-1
d_call: TRBD2
j_call: TRBJ2-3
clone_size: once
cdr3_aa: CASSPRGGGATDTQYF
cdr3_nt: TGCGCCAGCAGCCCGCGTGGCGGGGGGGCCACAGATACGCAGTATTTT

v_call: TRBV18
d_call: TRBD1
j_call: TRBJ2-1
clone_size: -
cdr3_aa: CASSGQGFDNEQFF
cdr3_nt: TGTGCCAGCTCAGGACAGGGATTCGACAATGAGCAGTTCTTC

v_call: TRBV24-1
d_call: -
j_call: TRBJ1-1
clone_size: -
cdr3_aa: CATSAGGGRVGTEAFF
cdr3_nt: TGTGCCACCAGTGCCGGGGGGGGTAGGGTCGGCACTGAAGCTTTCTTT

v_call: TRBV5-1
d_call: TRBD2
j_call: TRBJ2-3
clone_size: once
cdr3_aa: CASQSGGPKDTQYF
cdr3_nt: TGCGCCAGCCAAAGCGGGGGGCCTAAAGATACGCAGTATTTT

v_call: TRBV6-5
d_call: -
j_call: TRBJ1-1
clone_size: -
cdr3_aa: CASSRGSTEAFF
cdr3_nt: TGTGCCAGCAGCCGGGGGAGCACTGAAGCTTTCTTT

v_call: TRBV27
d_call: -
j_call: TRBJ1-1
clone_size: once
cdr3_aa: CASYDSRLNTEAFF
cdr3_nt: TGTGCCAGCTACGACTCGCGGTTGAACACTGAAGCTTTCTTT

v_call: TRBV6-1
d_call: -
j_call: TRBJ1-4
clone_size: -
cdr3_aa: CASSEHGEGSEKLFF
cdr3_nt: TGTGCCAGCAGTGAACATGGGGAGGGCAGCGAAAAACTGTTTTTT

v_call: TRBV6-5
d_call: TRBD1
j_call: TRBJ2-1
clone_size: once
cdr3_aa: CASKPGQGANEQFF
cdr3_nt: TGTGCCAGCAAACCGGGACAGGGGGCGAATGAGCAGTTCTTC

v_call: TRBV27
d_call: TRBD2
j_call: TRBJ2-1
clone_size: -
cdr3_aa: CASSYWGGEQFF
cdr3_nt: TGTGCCAGCAGTTATTGGGGGGGTGAGCAGTTCTTC

v_call: TRBV7-9
d_call: TRBD2
j_call: TRBJ2-2
clone_size: -
cdr3_aa: CASQGGVNTGELFF
cdr3_nt: TGTGCCAGCCAGGGAGGGGTCAACACCGGGGAGCTGTTTTTT

v_call: TRBV5-1
d_call: -
j_call: TRBJ1-5
clone_size: -
cdr3_aa: CASSLGGGQPQHF
cdr3_nt: TGCGCCAGCAGCTTGGGCGGAGGGCAGCCCCAGCATTTT

v_call: TRBV30
d_call: TRBD2
j_call: TRBJ2-3
clone_size: -
cdr3_aa: CAWSGGGGRTDTQYF
cdr3_nt: TGTGCCTGGAGTGGCGGCGGGGGACGGACAGATACGCAGTATTTT

v_call: TRBV19
d_call: -
j_call: TRBJ1-5
clone_size: -
cdr3_aa: CASSRTSGEAQPQHF
cdr3_nt: TGTGCCAGTAGTCGGACATCGGGAGAGGCGCAGCCCCAGCATTTT

v_call: TRBV7-2
d_call: TRBD1
j_call: TRBJ2-5
clone_size: -
cdr3_aa: CASSYRGGETQYF
cdr3_nt: TGTGCCAGCAGCTACAGGGGCGGAGAGACCCAGTACTTC

v_call: TRBV12-3/TRBV12-4
d_call: -
j_call: TRBJ1-1
clone_size: -
cdr3_aa: CASSLAQGFEAFF
cdr3_nt: TGTGCCAGCAGTTTAGCTCAGGGTTTTGAAGCTTTCTTT

v_call: TRBV7-2
d_call: TRBD2
j_call: TRBJ2-7
clone_size: -
cdr3_aa: CASSSLAGDTYEQYF
cdr3_nt: TGTGCCAGCAGCTCACTAGCGGGGGACACCTACGAGCAGTACTTC

v_call: TRBV15
d_call: TRBD1
j_call: TRBJ2-5
clone_size: few
cdr3_aa: CATSRYLPGQGPQETQYF
cdr3_nt: TGTGCCACCAGCAGATACCTACCGGGACAGGGACCCCAAGAGACCCAGTACTTC

v_call: TRBV5-4
d_call: TRBD1
j_call: TRBJ1-4
clone_size: -
cdr3_aa: CASSHTGGEEKLFF
cdr3_nt: TGTGCCAGCAGCCATACAGGGGGCGAGGAAAAACTGTTTTTT

v_call: TRBV7-8
d_call: -
j_call: TRBJ1-5
clone_size: -
cdr3_aa: CASSSGGGNQPQHF
cdr3_nt: TGTGCCAGCAGCTCGGGCGGGGGCAATCAGCCCCAGCATTTT

v_call: TRBV6-5
d_call: TRBD1
j_call: TRBJ1-3
clone_size: -
cdr3_aa: CASNFGQGNTIYF
cdr3_nt: TGTGCCAGCAACTTCGGACAGGGTAACACCATATATTTT

v_call: TRBV6-5
d_call: -
j_call: TRBJ2-7
clone_size: -
cdr3_aa: CASSYSSGGAPYEQYF
cdr3_nt: TGTGCCAGCAGTTACTCGAGTGGGGGCGCCCCCTACGAGCAGTACTTC

v_call: TRBV6-5
d_call: -
j_call: TRBJ1-2
clone_size: -
cdr3_aa: CASIPTAGGFGYTF
cdr3_nt: TGTGCCAGCATCCCCACGGCGGGGGGCTTTGGCTACACCTTC

v_call: TRBV30
d_call: TRBD2
j_call: TRBJ2-1
clone_size: once
cdr3_aa: CACMTSGNEQFF
cdr3_nt: TGTGCCTGCATGACTAGCGGGAATGAGCAGTTCTTC

v_call: TRBV5-1
d_call: -
j_call: TRBJ2-1
clone_size: -
cdr3_aa: CASTYQDNEQFF
cdr3_nt: TGCGCCAGCACCTACCAAGACAATGAGCAGTTCTTC

v_call: TRBV12-5
d_call: -
j_call: TRBJ2-1
clone_size: -
cdr3_aa: CASGSPGRTNEQFF
cdr3_nt: TGTGCTAGTGGTTCTCCGGGGAGGACCAATGAGCAGTTCTTC

v_call: TRBV7-2
d_call: TRBD2
j_call: TRBJ2-7
clone_size: -
cdr3_aa: CASSPRTSSWDEQYF
cdr3_nt: TGTGCCAGCAGCCCGAGGACTAGCAGTTGGGACGAGCAGTACTTC

v_call: TRBV6-5
d_call: -
j_call: TRBJ2-3
clone_size: once
cdr3_aa: CASRTGQSTDTQYF
cdr3_nt: TGTGCCAGCAGGACCGGACAGAGCACAGATACGCAGTATTTT

v_call: TRBV6-5
d_call: -
j_call: TRBJ1-1
clone_size: -
cdr3_aa: CASRADVNTEAFF
cdr3_nt: TGTGCCAGCAGGGCTGATGTGAACACTGAAGCTTTCTTT

v_call: TRBV9
d_call: TRBD2
j_call: TRBJ2-2
clone_size: once
cdr3_aa: CASTPGGWTGELFF
cdr3_nt: TGTGCCAGCACCCCGGGGGGTTGGACCGGGGAGCTGTTTTTT

v_call: TRBV7-9
d_call: TRBD1
j_call: TRBJ1-2
clone_size: -
cdr3_aa: CASSLPRDRGPYGYTF
cdr3_nt: TGTGCCAGCAGCTTACCCCGGGACAGGGGCCCCTATGGCTACACCTTC

v_call: TRBV6-5
d_call: TRBD1
j_call: TRBJ1-1
clone_size: -
cdr3_aa: CASRYARQGPTEAFF
cdr3_nt: TGTGCCAGCAGATACGCAAGACAGGGCCCCACTGAAGCTTTCTTT